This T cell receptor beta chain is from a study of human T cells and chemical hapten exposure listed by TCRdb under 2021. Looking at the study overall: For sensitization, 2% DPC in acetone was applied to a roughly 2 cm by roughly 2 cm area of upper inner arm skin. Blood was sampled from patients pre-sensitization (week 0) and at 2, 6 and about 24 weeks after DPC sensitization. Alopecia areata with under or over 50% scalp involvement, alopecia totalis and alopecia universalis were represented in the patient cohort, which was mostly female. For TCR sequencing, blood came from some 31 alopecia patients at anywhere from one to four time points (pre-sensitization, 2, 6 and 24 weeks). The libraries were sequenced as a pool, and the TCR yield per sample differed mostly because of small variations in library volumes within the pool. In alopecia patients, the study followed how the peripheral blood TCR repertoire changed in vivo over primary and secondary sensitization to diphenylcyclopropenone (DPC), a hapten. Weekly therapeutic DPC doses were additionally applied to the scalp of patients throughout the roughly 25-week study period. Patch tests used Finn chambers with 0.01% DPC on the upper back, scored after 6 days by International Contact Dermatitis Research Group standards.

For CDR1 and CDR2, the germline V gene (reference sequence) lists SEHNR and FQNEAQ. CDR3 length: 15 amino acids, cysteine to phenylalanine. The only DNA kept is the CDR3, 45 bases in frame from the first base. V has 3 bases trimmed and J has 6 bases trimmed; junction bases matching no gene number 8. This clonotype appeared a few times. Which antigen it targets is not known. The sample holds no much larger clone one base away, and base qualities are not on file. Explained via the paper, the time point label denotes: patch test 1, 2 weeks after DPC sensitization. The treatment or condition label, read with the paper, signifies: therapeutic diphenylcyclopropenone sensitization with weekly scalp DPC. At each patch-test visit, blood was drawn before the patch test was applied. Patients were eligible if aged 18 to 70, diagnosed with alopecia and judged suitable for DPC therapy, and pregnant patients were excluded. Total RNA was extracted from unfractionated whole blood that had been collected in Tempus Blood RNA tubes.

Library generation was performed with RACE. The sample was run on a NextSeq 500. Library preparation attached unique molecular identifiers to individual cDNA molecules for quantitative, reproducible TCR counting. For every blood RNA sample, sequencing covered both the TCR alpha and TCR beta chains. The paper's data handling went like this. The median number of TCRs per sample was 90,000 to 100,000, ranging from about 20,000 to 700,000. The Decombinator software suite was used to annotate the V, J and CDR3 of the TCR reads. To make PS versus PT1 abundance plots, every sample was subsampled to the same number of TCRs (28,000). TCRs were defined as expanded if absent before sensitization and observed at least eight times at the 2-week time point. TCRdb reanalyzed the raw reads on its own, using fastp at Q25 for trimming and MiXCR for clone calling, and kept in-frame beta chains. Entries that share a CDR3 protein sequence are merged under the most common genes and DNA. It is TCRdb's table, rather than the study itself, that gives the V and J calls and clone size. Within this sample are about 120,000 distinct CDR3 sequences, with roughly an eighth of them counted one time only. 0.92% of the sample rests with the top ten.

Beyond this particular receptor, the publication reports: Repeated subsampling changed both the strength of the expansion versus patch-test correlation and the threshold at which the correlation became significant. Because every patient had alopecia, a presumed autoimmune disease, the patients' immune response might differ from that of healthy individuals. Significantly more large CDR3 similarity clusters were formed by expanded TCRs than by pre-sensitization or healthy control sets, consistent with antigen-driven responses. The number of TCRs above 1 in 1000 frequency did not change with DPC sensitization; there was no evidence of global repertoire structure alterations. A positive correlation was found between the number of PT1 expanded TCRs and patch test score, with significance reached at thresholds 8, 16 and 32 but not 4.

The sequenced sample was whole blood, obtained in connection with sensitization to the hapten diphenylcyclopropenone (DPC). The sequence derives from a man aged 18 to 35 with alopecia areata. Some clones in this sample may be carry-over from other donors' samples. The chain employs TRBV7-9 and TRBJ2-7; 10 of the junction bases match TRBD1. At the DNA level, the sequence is TGTGCCAGCAGCTTCTTCGGGACAGGGGCCCTCGAGCAGTACTTC. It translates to CASSFFGTGALEQYF.